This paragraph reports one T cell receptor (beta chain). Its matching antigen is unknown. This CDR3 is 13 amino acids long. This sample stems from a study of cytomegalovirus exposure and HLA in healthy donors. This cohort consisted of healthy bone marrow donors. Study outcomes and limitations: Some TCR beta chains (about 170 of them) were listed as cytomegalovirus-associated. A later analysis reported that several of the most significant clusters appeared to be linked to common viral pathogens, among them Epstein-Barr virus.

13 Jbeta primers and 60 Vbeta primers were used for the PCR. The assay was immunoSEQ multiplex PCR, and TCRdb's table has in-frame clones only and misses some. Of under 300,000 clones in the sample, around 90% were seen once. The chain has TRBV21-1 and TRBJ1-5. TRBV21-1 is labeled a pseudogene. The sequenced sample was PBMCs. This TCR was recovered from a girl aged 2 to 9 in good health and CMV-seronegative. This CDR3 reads CASSKGGRQPQHF. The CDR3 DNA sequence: TGTGCCAGCAGCAAAGGCGGCCGGCAGCCCCAGCATTTT.